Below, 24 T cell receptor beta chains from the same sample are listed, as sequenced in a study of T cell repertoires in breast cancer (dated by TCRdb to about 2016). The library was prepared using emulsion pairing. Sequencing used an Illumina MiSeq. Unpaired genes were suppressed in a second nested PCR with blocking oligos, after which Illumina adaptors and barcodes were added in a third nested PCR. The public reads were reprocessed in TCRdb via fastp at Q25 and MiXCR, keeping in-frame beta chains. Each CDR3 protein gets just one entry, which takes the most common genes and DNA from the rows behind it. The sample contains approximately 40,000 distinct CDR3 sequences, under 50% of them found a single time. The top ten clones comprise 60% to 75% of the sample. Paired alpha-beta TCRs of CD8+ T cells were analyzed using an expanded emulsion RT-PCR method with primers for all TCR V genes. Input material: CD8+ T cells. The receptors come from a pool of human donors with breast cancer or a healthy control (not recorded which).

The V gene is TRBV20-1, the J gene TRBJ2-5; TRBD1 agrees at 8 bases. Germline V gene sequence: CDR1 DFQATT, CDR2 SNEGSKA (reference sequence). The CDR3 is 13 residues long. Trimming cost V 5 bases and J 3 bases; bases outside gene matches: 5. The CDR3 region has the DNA TGCAGTGCTGTGGACAGGGCTAAAGAGACCCAGTACTTC. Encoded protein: CSAVDRAKETQYF.

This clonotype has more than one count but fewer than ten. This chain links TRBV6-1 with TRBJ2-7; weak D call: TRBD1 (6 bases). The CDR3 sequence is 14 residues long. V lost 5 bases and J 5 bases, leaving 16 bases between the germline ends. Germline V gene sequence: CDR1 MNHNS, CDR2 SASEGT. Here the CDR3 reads CASSTSGAWDEQYF. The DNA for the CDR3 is TGTGCCAGCAGTACTTCAGGGGCGTGGGACGAGCAGTACTTC.

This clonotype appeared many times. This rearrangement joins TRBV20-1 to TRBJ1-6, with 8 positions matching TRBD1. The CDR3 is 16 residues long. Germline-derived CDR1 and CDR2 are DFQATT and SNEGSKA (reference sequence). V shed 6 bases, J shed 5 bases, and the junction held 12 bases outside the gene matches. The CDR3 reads CSATEFRTGNNSPLHF. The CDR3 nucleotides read TGCAGTGCAACAGAATTCCGGACAGGGAATAATTCACCCCTCCACTTT.

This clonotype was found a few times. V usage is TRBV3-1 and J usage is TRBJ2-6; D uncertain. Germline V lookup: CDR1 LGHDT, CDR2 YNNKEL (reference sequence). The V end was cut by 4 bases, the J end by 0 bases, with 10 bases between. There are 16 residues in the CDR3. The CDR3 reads CASSLRFSSGANVLTF. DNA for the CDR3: TGTGCCAGCAGCCTACGATTCTCCTCTGGGGCCAACGTCCTGACTTTC. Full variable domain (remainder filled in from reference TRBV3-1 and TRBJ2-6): DTAVSQTPKYLVTQMGNDKSIKCEQNLGHDTMYWYKQDSKKFLKIMFSYNNKELIINETVPNRFSPKSPDKAHLNLHINSLELGDSAVYFCASSLRFSSGANVLTFGAGSRLTVL.

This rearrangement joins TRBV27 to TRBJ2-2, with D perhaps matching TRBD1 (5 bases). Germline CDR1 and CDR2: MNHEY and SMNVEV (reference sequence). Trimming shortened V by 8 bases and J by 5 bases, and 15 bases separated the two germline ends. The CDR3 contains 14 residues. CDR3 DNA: TGTGCCAGCGGTCAGGGTACTCGTACCGGGGAGCTGTTTTTT. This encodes CASGQGTRTGELFF.

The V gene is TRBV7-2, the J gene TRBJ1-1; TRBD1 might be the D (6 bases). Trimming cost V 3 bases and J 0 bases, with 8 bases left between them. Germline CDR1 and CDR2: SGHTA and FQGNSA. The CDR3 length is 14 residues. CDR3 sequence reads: CASSFGGLNTEAFF. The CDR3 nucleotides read TGTGCCAGCAGCTTCGGGGGCTTGAACACTGAAGCTTTCTTT. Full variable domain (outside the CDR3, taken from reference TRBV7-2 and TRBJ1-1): GAGVSQSPSNKVTEKGKDVELRCDPISGHTALYWYRQSLGQGLEFLIYFQGNSAPDKSGLPSDRFSAERTGGSVSTLTIQRTQQEDSAVYLCASSFGGLNTEAFFGQGTRLTVV.

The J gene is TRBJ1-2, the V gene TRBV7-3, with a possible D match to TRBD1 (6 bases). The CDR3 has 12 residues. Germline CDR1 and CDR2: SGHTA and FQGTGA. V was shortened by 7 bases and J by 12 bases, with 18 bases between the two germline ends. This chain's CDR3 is CASTSSGGPHTF. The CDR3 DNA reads TGTGCCAGCACCTCGAGCGGGGGGCCCCACACCTTC.

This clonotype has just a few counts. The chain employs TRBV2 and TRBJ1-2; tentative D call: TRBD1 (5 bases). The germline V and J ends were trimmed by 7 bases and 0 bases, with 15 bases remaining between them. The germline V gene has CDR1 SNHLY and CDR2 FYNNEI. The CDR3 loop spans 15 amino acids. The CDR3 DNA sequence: TGTGCCAGCAACCTGGGGGGATCAGCTAACTATGGCTACACCTTC. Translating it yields CASNLGGSANYGYTF. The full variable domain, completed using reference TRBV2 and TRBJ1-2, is EPEVTQTPSHQVTQMGQEVILRCVPISNHLYFYWYRQILGQKVEFLVSFYNNEISEKSEIFDDQFSVERPDGSNFTLKIRSTKLEDSAMYFCASNLGGSANYGYTFGSGTRLTVV.

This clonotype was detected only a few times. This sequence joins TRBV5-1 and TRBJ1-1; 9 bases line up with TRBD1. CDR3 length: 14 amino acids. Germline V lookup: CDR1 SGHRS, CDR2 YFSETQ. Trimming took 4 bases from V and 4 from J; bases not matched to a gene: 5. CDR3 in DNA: TGCGCCAGCAGCAAGACAGGGGGAAGCACTGAAGCTTTCTTT. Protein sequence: CASSKTGGSTEAFF.

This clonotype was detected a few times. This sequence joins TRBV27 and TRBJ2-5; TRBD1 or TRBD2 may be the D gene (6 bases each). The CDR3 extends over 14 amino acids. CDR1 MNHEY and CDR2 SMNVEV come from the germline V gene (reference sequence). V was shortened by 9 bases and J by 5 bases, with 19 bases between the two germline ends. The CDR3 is CASRWGASVETQYF. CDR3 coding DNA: TGTGCCAGTCGTTGGGGGGCTAGCGTTGAGACCCAGTACTTC.

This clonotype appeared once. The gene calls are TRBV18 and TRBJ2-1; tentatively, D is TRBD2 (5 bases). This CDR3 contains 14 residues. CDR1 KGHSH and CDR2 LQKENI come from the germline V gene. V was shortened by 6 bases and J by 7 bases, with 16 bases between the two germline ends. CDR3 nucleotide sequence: TGTGCCAGCTCCCGCCGGATTTCGGGGAATGAGCAGTTCTTC. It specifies CASSRRISGNEQFF.

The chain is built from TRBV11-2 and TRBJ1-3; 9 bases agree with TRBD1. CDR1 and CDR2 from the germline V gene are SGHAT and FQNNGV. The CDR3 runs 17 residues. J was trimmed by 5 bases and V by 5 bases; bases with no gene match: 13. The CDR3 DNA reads TGTGCCAGCAGCGAAGGGGACAGGGCTCTAATAAGAAACACCATATATTTT. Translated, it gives CASSEGDRALIRNTIYF.

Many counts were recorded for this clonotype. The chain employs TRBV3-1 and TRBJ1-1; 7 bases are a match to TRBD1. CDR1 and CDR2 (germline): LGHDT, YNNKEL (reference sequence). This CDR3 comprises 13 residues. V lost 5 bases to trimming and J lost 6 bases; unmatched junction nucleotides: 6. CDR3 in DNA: TGTGCCAGCAGCGTTATGGGACAGTCTGAAGCTTTCTTT. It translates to CASSVMGQSEAFF.

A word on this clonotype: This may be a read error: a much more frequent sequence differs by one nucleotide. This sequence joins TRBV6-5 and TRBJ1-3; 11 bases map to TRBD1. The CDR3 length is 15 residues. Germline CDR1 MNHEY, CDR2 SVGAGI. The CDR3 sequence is CAISPRDRGLNTTYF. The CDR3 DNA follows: TGTGCCATCAGTCCGAGGGACAGGGGGTTGAACACCACATATTTT.

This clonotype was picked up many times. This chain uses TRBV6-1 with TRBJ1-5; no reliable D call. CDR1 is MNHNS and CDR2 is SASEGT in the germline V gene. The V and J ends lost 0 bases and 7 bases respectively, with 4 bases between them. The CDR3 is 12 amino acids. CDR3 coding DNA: TGTGCCAGCAGTGAAGCGCGGCAGCCCCAGCATTTT. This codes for CASSEARQPQHF.

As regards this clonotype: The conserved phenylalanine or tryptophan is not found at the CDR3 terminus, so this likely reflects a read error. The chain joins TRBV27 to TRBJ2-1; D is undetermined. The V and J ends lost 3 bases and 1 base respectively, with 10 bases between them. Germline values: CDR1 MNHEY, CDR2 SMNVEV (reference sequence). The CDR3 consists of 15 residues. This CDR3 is CASSFEAPSYNEQFL. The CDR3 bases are TGTGCCAGCAGTTTCGAGGCTCCTTCCTACAATGAGCAGTTCCTC.

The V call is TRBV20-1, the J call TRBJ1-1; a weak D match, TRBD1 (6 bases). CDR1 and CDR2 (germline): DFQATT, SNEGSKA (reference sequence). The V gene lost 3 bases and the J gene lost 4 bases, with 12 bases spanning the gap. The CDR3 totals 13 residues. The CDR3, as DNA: TGCAGTGCTAGTAAGCAGGGGTTCACTGAAGCTTTCTTT. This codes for CSASKQGFTEAFF.

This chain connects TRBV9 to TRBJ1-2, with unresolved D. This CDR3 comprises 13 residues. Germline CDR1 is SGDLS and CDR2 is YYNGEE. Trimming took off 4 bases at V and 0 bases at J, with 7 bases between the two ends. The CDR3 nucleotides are TGTGCCAGCAGCCAATCCCCTAACTATGGCTACACCTTC. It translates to CASSQSPNYGYTF.

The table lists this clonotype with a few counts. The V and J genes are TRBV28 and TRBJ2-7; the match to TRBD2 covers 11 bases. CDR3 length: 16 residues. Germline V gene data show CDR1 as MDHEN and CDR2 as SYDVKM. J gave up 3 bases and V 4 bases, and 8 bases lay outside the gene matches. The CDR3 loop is CASSSPFLAGGYEQYF. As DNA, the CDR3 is TGTGCCAGCAGTTCCCCCTTTCTAGCGGGAGGCTACGAGCAGTACTTC.

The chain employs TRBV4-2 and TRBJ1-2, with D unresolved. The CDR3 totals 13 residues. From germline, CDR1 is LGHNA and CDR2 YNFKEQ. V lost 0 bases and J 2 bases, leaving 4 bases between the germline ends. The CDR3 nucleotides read TGTGCCAGCAGCCAAGAATGGAACTATGGCTACACCTTC. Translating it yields CASSQEWNYGYTF.

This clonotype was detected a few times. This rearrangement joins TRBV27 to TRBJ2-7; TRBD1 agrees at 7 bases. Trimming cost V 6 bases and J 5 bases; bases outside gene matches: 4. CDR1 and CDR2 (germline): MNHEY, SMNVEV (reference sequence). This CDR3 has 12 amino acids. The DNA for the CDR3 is TGTGCCAGCAGACAGGGGTCCAACGAGCAGTACTTC. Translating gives CASRQGSNEQYF.

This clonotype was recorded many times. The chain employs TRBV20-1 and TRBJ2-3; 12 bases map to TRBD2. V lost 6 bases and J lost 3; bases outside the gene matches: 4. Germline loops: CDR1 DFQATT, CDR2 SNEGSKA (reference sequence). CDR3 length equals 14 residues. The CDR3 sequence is CSAMTSGRTDTQYF. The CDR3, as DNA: TGCAGTGCAATGACTAGCGGGAGAACAGATACGCAGTATTTT.

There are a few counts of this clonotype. The CDR3 nucleotides are TGTGCCAGCAGCCGACTGCAAGGGGATACGCAGTATTTT. This encodes CASSRLQGDTQYF. The chain couples TRBV7-9 to TRBJ2-3; no firm D call. Germline V gene lookup returns CDR1 SEHNR and CDR2 FQNEAQ (reference sequence). Trimming took 5 bases from V and 6 from J, leaving 12 bases between them. The CDR3 is made up of 13 amino acids.

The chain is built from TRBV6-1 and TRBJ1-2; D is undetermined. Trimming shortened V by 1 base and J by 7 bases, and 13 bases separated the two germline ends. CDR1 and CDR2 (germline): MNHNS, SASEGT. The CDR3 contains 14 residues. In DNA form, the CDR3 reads TGTGCCAGCAGTGAAGGTCCAGAGTCCTCTGGCTACACCTTC. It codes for CASSEGPESSGYTF.